This T cell receptor beta chain appears in the sequencing data of a study of blood T cell repertoires in COVID-19. Study in general: COVID-19 samples collected from the United States, Italy and Spain covered acute and convalescent phases. PBMCs, B-cell-depleted T cells, or T cells were the source of the cDNA or gDNA that made up the material.

Unmatched junction bases numbered 14, after V lost 7 bases and J lost 8 bases. The CDR3 consists of 15 residues. Original analysis: It was from reference gene primer amplification that nucleated cell counts were estimated. The repertoire was sequenced with immunoSEQ multiplex PCR; TCRdb's copy has only in-frame clones and lacks some. V and J calls and clone size follow that table, whereas D and trimming were derived from the DNA. The sample consists of fewer than 250,000 clones, around 88% of them appearing once. The V and J genes are TRBV5-3 and TRBJ2-1; 8 nucleotides align to TRBD2. TRBV5-3 is treated as an ORF (open reading frame) with a function not yet certain. The specimen sequenced was peripheral blood. The clonotype originates from a woman aged 50 to 65 with acute or convalescent COVID-19. CDR3 sequence (DNA): TGTGCCAGATCAACCCGAGCGGGAGCTTTGCATGAGCAGTTCTTC. Residues: CARSTRAGALHEQFF.